Below, 10 T cell receptor beta chains from the same sample are listed, as sequenced in a study of T cell responses to AZD1222 COVID-19 vaccine. Measured with immunoSEQ multiplex PCR; TCRdb has only the in-frame clones, and not every one. The sample holds tens of thousands of clones, 85% to 90% seen once. Here the sequenced sample was peripheral blood, taken on day 0 of AZD1222 vaccination. The receptors were sampled from an adult in good health.

This chain joins TRBV30 and TRBJ2-2; 8 nucleotides line up with TRBD2. The CDR3 covers 14 residues. With 8 bases clipped from V and 3 bases from J, the junction kept 8 bases outside the gene matches. Germline CDR1 GTSNPN, CDR2 SVGIG (reference sequence). The CDR3, as DNA: TGTGCCCGGCGGGGGCGGGGGGACACCGGGGAGCTGTTTTTT. It codes for CARRGRGDTGELFF.

This chain uses TRBV6-5 with TRBJ2-3; 13 nucleotides line up with TRBD2. J lost 5 bases, V lost 5 bases, and 4 bases had no gene match. CDR1 MNHEY and CDR2 SVGAGI come from the germline V gene. The CDR3 covers 15 residues. The CDR3 loop is CASSRTSGRLDTQYF. CDR3 sequence (DNA): TGTGCCAGCAGTAGGACTAGCGGGAGATTAGATACGCAGTATTTT.

V is TRBV19 and J is TRBJ2-1; TRBD2 matches 12 bases. Germline V gene data show CDR1 as LNHDA and CDR2 as SQIVND (reference sequence). This CDR3 has 14 residues. Losses at the gene ends were 9 bases for V and 6 bases for J; bases not matched to a gene: 6. The CDR3 bases are TGTGCCAGGCGTACTAGCGGGAGGCCCAATGAGCAGTTCTTC. Protein sequence: CARRTSGRPNEQFF.

The DNA of the CDR3 is TGTGCCAGCAGCGATTGGGACTACTACTATGGCTACACCTTC. It translates to CASSDWDYYYGYTF. The chain joins TRBV5-4 to TRBJ1-2, with D possibly matching TRBD1 (5 bases). Trimming stripped 4 bases from V and 3 bases from J, with 13 bases between. Germline CDR1 reads SGHNT; CDR2 reads YYREEE (reference sequence). There are 14 residues in the CDR3.

This chain links TRBV25-1 with TRBJ2-1; the D is unclear. Trimming pared 6 bases from V and 5 bases from J, leaving 17 bases between. The CDR3 spans 15 residues. The germline CDR1 and CDR2 sequences are MGHDK and SYGVNS. This CDR3 reads CASRSPGRTNNEQFF. DNA of the CDR3: TGTGCCAGCAGATCACCCGGACGGACGAACAATGAGCAGTTCTTC. Full variable domain (missing parts from reference TRBV25-1 and TRBJ2-1): EADIYQTPRYLVIGTGKKITLECSQTMGHDKMYWYQQDPGMELHLIHYSYGVNSTEKGDLSSESTVSRIRTEHFPLTLESARPSHTSQYLCASRSPGRTNNEQFFGPGTRLTVL.

This sequence joins TRBV5-3 and TRBJ1-4; 9 bases map to TRBD1. TRBV5-3 is identified as an open reading frame with a role that is uncertain. J lost 7 bases, V lost 4 bases, and 14 bases had no gene match. The CDR3 covers 17 residues. The CDR3 DNA follows: TGTGCCAGAAGCACACTGAACCACAGGGGGCGCGGTGAAAAACTGTTTTTT. Its protein product is CARSTLNHRGRGEKLFF.

CDR3 DNA: TGTGCCACCAGCAGAGGCTGGGGGGAAGCCGGGGAGCTGTTTTTT. As protein: CATSRGWGEAGELFF. The chain combines TRBV15 with TRBJ2-2, with D possibly matching TRBD2 (6 bases). This CDR3 has 15 amino acids. With 1 base removed from V and 6 bases from J, the gap between germline ends came to 12 bases. Germline V gives CDR1 LNHNV, CDR2 YYDKDF (reference sequence).

The rearrangement uses TRBV19 and TRBJ2-5; 8 bases fit TRBD1. The CDR3 contains 13 residues. The germline V gene has CDR1 LNHDA and CDR2 SQIVND (reference sequence). Trimming cost V 7 bases and J 6 bases; bases outside gene matches: 7. The CDR3 DNA reads as TGTGCCAGTATGGCGACAGGGGCCCAGACCCAGTACTTC. Translated, it gives CASMATGAQTQYF.

The chain combines TRBV24-1 with TRBJ1-4, with D perhaps matching TRBD1 (5 bases). The CDR3 runs to 15 residues. Germline V CDR1 and CDR2: KGHDR, SFDVKD. V gave up 0 bases and J gave up 8 bases, with 12 bases separating them. The CDR3 DNA sequence: TGTGCCACCAGTGATTTGTGGCAGGGAGGAGAAAAACTGTTTTTT. Its protein product is CATSDLWQGGEKLFF.

This chain joins TRBV7-8 and TRBJ1-1; the D gene is possibly TRBD1 (6 bases). The CDR3 totals 14 residues. The germline gives CDR1 SGHVS, CDR2 FQNEAQ. The ends were cut back, 2 bases at V and 4 bases at J, with 11 bases in the middle. The CDR3 DNA reads as TGTGCCAGCAGCTTATCCGGGGGCGGCACTGAAGCTTTCTTT. Amino acids: CASSLSGGGTEAFF. Using reference TRBV7-8 and TRBJ1-1 for the parts outside the CDR3, the full variable domain is GAGVSQSPRYKVAKRGQDVALRCDPISGHVSLFWYQQALGQGPEFLTYFQNEAQLDKSGLPSDRFFAERPEGSVSTLKIQRTQQEDSAVYLCASSLSGGGTEAFFGQGTRLTVV.